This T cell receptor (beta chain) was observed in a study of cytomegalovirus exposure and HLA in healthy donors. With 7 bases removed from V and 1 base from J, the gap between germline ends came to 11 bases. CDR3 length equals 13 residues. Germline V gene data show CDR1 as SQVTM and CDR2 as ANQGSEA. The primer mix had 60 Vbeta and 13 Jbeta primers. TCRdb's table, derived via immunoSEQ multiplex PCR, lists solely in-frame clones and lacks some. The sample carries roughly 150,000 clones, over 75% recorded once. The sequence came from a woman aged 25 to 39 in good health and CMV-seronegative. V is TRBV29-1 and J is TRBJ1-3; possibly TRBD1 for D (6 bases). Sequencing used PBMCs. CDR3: CSAVQGSGNTIYF. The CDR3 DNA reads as TGCAGCGCCGTACAGGGATCTGGAAACACCATATATTTT.